The 3 T cell receptor gamma chains listed next were all sequenced from one sample in a study of γδ T cells in repeated Plasmodium falciparum infection. Flow sorting of PBMC yielded separate Vgamma9/Vdelta2+ and Vdelta2-negative gammadelta T cell populations for bulk repertoire analysis. TCRdb called clones anew from the multiplex PCR reads with CATT. Of about 14,000 gamma-chain clones listed, roughly 1.7% are singletons. Sequenced input: gamma-delta T cells from blood. These receptors came from a pool of human donors (malaria-infected and uninfected, not separated).

This clone was counted between two and nine times. The protein given by TCRdb reflects a much larger clone and differs at residue 9 from this DNA's translation, likely from a read error; the protein shown is the DNA's translation. The chain joins TRGV4 to TRGJ1 or TRGJ2. The J gene, absent from TCRdb, was called here by matching the DNA to germline. The length of the CDR3 is 13 residues. CDR1 is EGSTGY and CDR2 is YDSYTSSV in the germline V gene. For the CDR3, the DNA is TGTGCCACCTGGGCCAGAGGTTATTGTAAGAAACTCTTT. This sequence encodes CATWARGYCKKLF.

This clone showed up just a few times. The translation of this DNA and the TCRdb protein of a much larger clone differ at residue 3, probably owing to a read error; the protein shown here is translated from the DNA. The chain recombines TRGV9 with TRGJ1 or TRGJ2. Germline lookup yields CDR1 GITISATS and CDR2 ISYDGTV (reference sequence). The CDR3 extends over 11 amino acids. CDR3 bases: TGTGCCATGTGGGTTTGCCCTAAGAAACTCTTT. It translates to CAMWVCPKKLF.

This clone came up many times. A far larger clone is a single base away, which makes a read error likely. This CDR3 is also generated by other DNA sequences in the sample. This chain uses TRGV9 with TRGJP. TCRdb supplies no J gene; here it was assigned by aligning the nucleotide sequence to germline. The CDR3 loop spans 16 amino acids. Germline assignment: CDR1 GITISATS and CDR2 ISYDGTV (reference sequence). CDR3 sequence: CALWEGDELGKKIKVF. The DNA of the CDR3 is TGTGCCCTGTGGGAGGGCGATGAGTTGGGCAAAAAAATCAAGGTATTT.